These 5 T cell receptor beta chains share one sample of origin, sequenced in a study of OX40 agonist ivuxolimab in advanced cancers. Sequenced by immunoSEQ multiplex PCR; TCRdb stores in-frame clones only, minus some. The sample consists of some 130,000 clones, more than 85% of them appearing once. Sample: CD4+ or CD8+ T cells sorted from blood, taken in a trial of the OX40 agonist ivuxolimab. The source is an adult with an advanced solid tumor such as melanoma, head and neck, liver or kidney cancer.

In regard to this clone: The sample has other DNA sequences that encode this CDR3 too. The rearrangement links TRBV6-5 to TRBJ1-1, with unresolved D. CDR1 is MNHEY, CDR2 SVGAGI, per germline. The CDR3 has 14 residues. Between the trimmed V and J ends, which lost 2 bases and 3 bases, there was a span of 10 bases. CDR3 nucleotide sequence: TGTGCCAGCAGTTACCGTACAGTACACACTGAAGCTTTCTTT. It codes for CASSYRTVHTEAFF.

The chain is built from TRBV6-1 and TRBJ1-1; D perhaps matches TRBD1 (6 bases). Germline V lookup: CDR1 MNHNS, CDR2 SASEGT. The CDR3 has 13 amino acids. Deletions cut 6 bases from V and 1 base from J, with 9 bases between. The chain's CDR3 is CASSGTPNTEAFF. CDR3 coding DNA: TGTGCCAGCAGCGGGACACCGAACACTGAAGCTTTCTTT.

The V call is TRBV18, the J call TRBJ2-7; unclear D gene. The V end was cut by 1 base, the J end by 5 bases, with 6 bases between. The CDR3 is 12 amino acids. Germline assignment: CDR1 KGHSH and CDR2 LQKENI. CDR3 sequence reads: CASSPQENEQYF. DNA for the CDR3: TGTGCCAGCTCACCACAGGAGAACGAGCAGTACTTC.

The V call is TRBV28, the J call TRBJ1-5; D not resolved. Trimming removed 7 bases from V and 4 bases from J, with 11 bases in between. CDR3 length equals 13 residues. Germline loops: CDR1 MDHEN, CDR2 SYDVKM. CDR3 amino acids: CASKEQRNQPQHF. CDR3 bases: TGTGCCAGCAAAGAACAGAGAAATCAGCCCCAGCATTTT.

This chain uses TRBV7-8 with TRBJ2-3; 9 nucleotides line up with TRBD1. Germline values: CDR1 SGHVS, CDR2 FQNEAQ. The CDR3 contains 16 residues. V shed 4 bases and J 1 base; nucleotides not matched to a gene: 6. The CDR3: CASSSGTGPGTDTQYF. In nucleotides, the CDR3 is TGTGCCAGCAGCTCAGGGACAGGGCCCGGCACAGATACGCAGTATTTT.